Presented here are 31 T cell receptor beta chains from one specimen sequenced in a study of CD8+ T cells in alopecia areata. RNA was extracted and reverse transcribed into cDNA as the sequencing template. Generated by immunoSEQ multiplex PCR, the TCRdb table keeps only in-frame clones and is missing some. The repertoire includes some 80,000 clones, roughly 66% of them detected once, and less than 25% sits in the top ten. As for treatment: oral pan-JAK inhibitor, 5-10 mg twice daily. The starting material was CD8+ T cells sorted from blood, obtained at week 24, from a patient treated with tofacitinib. These TCRs come from a human donor with alopecia areata.

As to this clone: This sample includes further DNA sequences coding for the same CDR3. The chain couples TRBV27 to TRBJ1-1; D uncertain. Germline V gene lookup returns CDR1 MNHEY and CDR2 SMNVEV (reference sequence). Trimming stripped 2 bases from V and 2 bases from J, with 6 bases between. The CDR3 consists of 13 residues. The CDR3 DNA reads TGTGCCAGCAGTTTAGGCAGTAACACTGAAGCTTTCTTT. It codes for CASSLGSNTEAFF.

This chain uses TRBV13 with TRBJ1-1; D might be TRBD1 (6 bases). V lost 2 bases and J 6 bases, leaving 19 bases between the germline ends. The CDR3 loop spans 16 amino acids. The germline V gene has CDR1 PRHDT and CDR2 FYEKMQ (reference sequence). The CDR3 sequence: CASSLRQAKGSAEAFF. Written as DNA, the CDR3 is TGTGCCAGCAGCTTACGACAGGCTAAGGGGTCGGCTGAAGCTTTCTTT.

V gene TRBV28 combines with J gene TRBJ2-5; 9 nucleotides align to TRBD2. Germline CDR1 is MDHEN and CDR2 is SYDVKM. Trimming took 6 bases from V and 1 from J; bases not matched to a gene: 12. CDR3 length: 17 residues. The CDR3 coding sequence is TGTGCCAGCAGCATGCCCTATGCGGGAGGGCCCCAAGAGACCCAGTACTTC. Its protein is CASSMPYAGGPQETQYF.

J is TRBJ1-2 and V is TRBV4-1, with no clear D. The germline V gene has CDR1 MGHRA and CDR2 YSYEKL. Trimming took 4 bases from V and 0 from J, leaving 9 bases between them. CDR3 size: 14 residues. The CDR3 protein is CASSLDTSNYGYTF. Here the CDR3 DNA reads TGCGCCAGCAGCCTGGATACCTCTAACTATGGCTACACCTTC.

The gene calls are TRBV7-7 and TRBJ2-3; 8 nucleotides line up with TRBD1. The CDR3 sequence is 13 residues long. V lost 5 bases to trimming and J lost 6 bases; unmatched junction nucleotides: 4. Per the germline V gene, CDR1 is SSHAT and CDR2 is FNYEAQ (reference sequence). This CDR3 is CASSAYRGDTQYF. The DNA of the CDR3 is TGTGCCAGCAGCGCCTACAGGGGGGATACGCAGTATTTT.

The CDR3 DNA follows: TGTGCCAGCAGCCTAGGACAGGACCTCTACAATGAGCAGTTCTTC. Amino acid sequence: CASSLGQDLYNEQFF. The chain joins TRBV7-9 to TRBJ2-1; 7 bases fit TRBD1. The CDR3 totals 15 residues. Germline-derived CDR1 and CDR2 are SEHNR and FQNEAQ (reference sequence). With V trimmed by 5 bases and J by 3 bases, 7 bases remained unmatched. The entire variable domain, with the rest obtained from reference TRBV7-9 and TRBJ2-1, is as follows: DTGVSQNPRHKITKRGQNVTFRCDPISEHNRLYWYRQTLGQGPEFLTYFQNEAQLEKSRLLSDRFSAERPKGSFSTLEIQRTEQGDSAMYLCASSLGQDLYNEQFFGPGTRLTVL.

The rearrangement joins TRBV4-1 to TRBJ1-2; 8 nucleotides match TRBD1. The CDR3 runs to 16 residues. After removal of 4 bases from V and 6 bases from J, the junction contained 13 bases not matched to a gene. Germline CDR1 is MGHRA and CDR2 is YSYEKL. CDR3: CASSPVRSGGADGYTF. The DNA for the CDR3 is TGCGCCAGCAGCCCCGTTCGATCAGGGGGCGCAGATGGCTACACCTTC.

The rearrangement joins TRBV4-1 to TRBJ1-5, with a tentative D call TRBD1 (5 bases). V lost 0 bases and J lost 6, with 9 bases in between. The CDR3 spans 14 residues. Germline values: CDR1 MGHRA, CDR2 YSYEKL. The CDR3 protein is CASSQEGVSQPQHF. CDR3 nucleotide sequence: TGCGCCAGCAGCCAAGAGGGGGTTAGTCAGCCCCAGCATTTT.

This chain connects TRBV19 to TRBJ1-3, with unresolved D. This CDR3 region has 14 residues. Germline CDR1 and CDR2: LNHDA and SQIVND (reference sequence). V was cut by 1 base and J by 1 base, with 5 bases left in between. CDR3 protein: CASSIATSGNTIYF. In DNA, the CDR3 is TGTGCCAGTAGTATAGCCACTTCTGGAAACACCATATATTTT.

The genes are TRBV30 and TRBJ1-2, with D possibly being TRBD1 (6 bases). Germline CDR1 and CDR2: GTSNPN and SVGIG (reference sequence). Trimming took 1 base from V and 0 from J, leaving 9 bases between them. This CDR3 has 14 residues. The CDR3 spells CAWSETGSNYGYTF. CDR3 in DNA: TGTGCCTGGAGTGAGACAGGTTCTAACTATGGCTACACCTTC. Supplemented by reference TRBV30 and TRBJ1-2, the full variable domain reads SQTIHQWPATLVQPVGSPLSLECTVEGTSNPNLYWYRQAAGRGLQLLFYSVGIGQISSEVPQNLSASRPQDRQFILSSKKLLLSDSGFYLCAWSETGSNYGYTFGSGTRLTVV.

This chain links TRBV2 with TRBJ2-5; 9 bases align to TRBD2. V lost 8 bases, J lost 5 bases, and 12 bases stayed unmatched. This CDR3 comprises 15 residues. In germline, CDR1 is SNHLY, CDR2 FYNNEI. The CDR3 is CASLAVLAGPETQYF. The CDR3 coding sequence is TGTGCCAGCCTAGCCGTACTAGCGGGCCCGGAGACCCAGTACTTC. Full variable domain (remainder filled in from reference TRBV2 and TRBJ2-5): EPEVTQTPSHQVTQMGQEVILRCVPISNHLYFYWYRQILGQKVEFLVSFYNNEISEKSEIFDDQFSVERPDGSNFTLKIRSTKLEDSAMYFCASLAVLAGPETQYFGPGTRLLVL.

This clone has just a few counts. The gene calls are TRBV19 and TRBJ2-5; the match to TRBD1 covers 11 bases. The CDR3 spans 15 residues. V trimming: 8 bases; J trimming: 4 bases; junction bases outside the gene matches: 9. The germline gives CDR1 LNHDA, CDR2 SQIVND (reference sequence). This CDR3 reads CASAPGQGVGETQYF. The CDR3 DNA is TGTGCCAGTGCACCGGGACAGGGGGTCGGAGAGACCCAGTACTTC.

The V gene is TRBV4-1, the J gene TRBJ2-3, with TRBD2 matching over 14 bases. V shed 1 base and J 4 bases; nucleotides not matched to a gene: 1. Per germline, CDR1 MGHRA and CDR2 YSYEKL. CDR3 length equals 16 residues. The CDR3, as DNA: TGCGCCAGCAGCCAAGGGACTAGCGGGGGGTCAGATACGCAGTATTTT. Residues: CASSQGTSGGSDTQYF.

In the case of this clone: One junction end does not reproduce the germline sequence, and a read error may be involved. This chain connects TRBV5-6 to TRBJ1-3; D is possibly TRBD1 (5 bases). The CDR3 has 16 residues. Germline assignment: CDR1 SGHDT and CDR2 YYEEEE. CDR3 amino acids: CASNLGRAPSGNTIYF. CDR3 DNA sequence: TGTGCCAGCAACTTGGGCAGGGCGCCCTCTGGAAACACCATATATTTT.

This clone has only one observation. The chain links TRBV4-3 to TRBJ2-1, with 12 bases that match TRBD2. V was clipped by 1 base and J by 0 bases; unmatched bases: 7. Germline V gene data show CDR1 as LGHNA and CDR2 as YSLEER. The CDR3 extends over 19 amino acids. CDR3 sequence: CASSQGALAGGGSYNEQFF. As DNA, the CDR3 is TGCGCCAGCAGCCAAGGTGCTCTAGCGGGAGGGGGCTCCTACAATGAGCAGTTCTTC.

J is TRBJ1-2 and V is TRBV5-1; D gene ambiguous. V shed 0 bases and J shed 5 bases, with 17 bases lying between them. Germline V gene sequence: CDR1 SGHRS, CDR2 YFSETQ. This CDR3 region has 16 residues. CDR3 DNA: TGCGCCAGCAGCTTGGTTTACCCCCTGAGCCTTTATGGCTACACCTTC. This gives the protein CASSLVYPLSLYGYTF.

This clone was counted a single time. The chain links TRBV15 to TRBJ1-1; D not certain. V lost 2 bases and J lost 4, with 11 bases in between. There are 14 residues in the CDR3. CDR1 is LNHNV and CDR2 is YYDKDF in the germline V gene (reference sequence). CDR3 nucleotides: TGTGCCACCAGCAGAACCGACGGTGGCACTGAAGCTTTCTTT. Residues: CATSRTDGGTEAFF.

The V call is TRBV5-1, the J call TRBJ1-1; D unclear. V lost 2 bases, J lost 7 bases, and 18 bases lay in between. Germline CDR1 is SGHRS and CDR2 is YFSETQ. The length of the CDR3 is 15 residues. The CDR3 here is CASSFGVALPFEAFF. The DNA for the CDR3 is TGCGCCAGCAGCTTCGGGGTCGCACTCCCCTTTGAAGCTTTCTTT.

V is TRBV5-1 and J is TRBJ2-1; D gene uncertain. Germline lookup yields CDR1 SGHRS and CDR2 YFSETQ. This CDR3 is built from 12 residues. V was cut by 0 bases and J by 9 bases, with 7 bases left in between. CDR3 protein: CASSLVGSEQFF. Here the CDR3 DNA reads TGCGCCAGCAGCTTGGTAGGCAGTGAGCAGTTCTTC.

V is TRBV5-1 and J is TRBJ2-5; 7 bases match TRBD2. Trimming took 4 bases from V and 2 from J; bases not matched to a gene: 5. Germline-derived CDR1 and CDR2 are SGHRS and YFSETQ. The CDR3 extends over 14 amino acids. The CDR3 coding sequence is TGCGCCAGCAGCAGACATAGCGGGCAAGAGACCCAGTACTTC. Translation gives CASSRHSGQETQYF.

There are a few counts of this clone. The V and J genes are TRBV5-6 and TRBJ2-3, with a tentative D call TRBD2 (5 bases). The germline V and J ends were trimmed by 4 bases and 0 bases, with 15 bases remaining between them. Per germline, CDR1 SGHDT and CDR2 YYEEEE. CDR3 length equals 16 residues. CDR3 DNA sequence: TGTGCCAGCAGCCCGACTACGCCCACTAGCACAGATACGCAGTATTTT. It translates to CASSPTTPTSTDTQYF.

The CDR3 DNA sequence: TGTGCCAGCAGTTTAAGTAGGGGGGTAGGTAGCAATCAGCCCCAGCATTTT. It encodes CASSLSRGVGSNQPQHF. V is TRBV28 and J is TRBJ1-5; a possible D gene is TRBD1 (6 bases). The V gene's germline CDR1 is MDHEN and CDR2 SYDVKM. Trimming stripped 2 bases from V and 0 bases from J, with 14 bases between. The CDR3 is 17 residues long.

This clone was recorded once. V usage is TRBV7-2 and J usage is TRBJ2-7; TRBD2 might be the D (5 bases). Germline CDR1 SGHTA, CDR2 FQGNSA. The germline V and J ends were trimmed by 3 bases and 5 bases, with 11 bases remaining between them. This CDR3 has 13 residues. CDR3 amino acids: CASSFSAAHEQYF. The CDR3 DNA sequence: TGTGCCAGCAGCTTCTCAGCGGCGCACGAGCAGTACTTC.

The chain combines TRBV5-1 with TRBJ2-1, with D maybe TRBD2 (5 bases). The CDR3 spans 14 residues. The germline gives CDR1 SGHRS, CDR2 YFSETQ. Trimming removed 4 bases at V and 5 bases at J, with 13 bases between. The CDR3 region has the DNA TGCGCCAGCAGCCGCGGGCAGAATAACAATGAGCAGTTCTTC. Residues: CASSRGQNNNEQFF. Drawing the rest from reference TRBV5-1 and TRBJ2-1, the complete variable domain is KAGVTQTPRYLIKTRGQQVTLSCSPISGHRSVSWYQQTPGQGLQFLFEYFSETQRNKGNFPGRFSGRQFSNSRSEMNVSTLELGDSALYLCASSRGQNNNEQFFGPGTRLTVL.

The CDR3 sequence: CASSLEALADYNEQFF. For the CDR3, the DNA is TGCGCCAGCAGCTTGGAGGCCCTAGCGGACTACAATGAGCAGTTCTTC. The chain links TRBV5-1 to TRBJ2-1; 7 bases are shared with TRBD2. The CDR3 sequence is 16 residues long. Per germline, CDR1 SGHRS and CDR2 YFSETQ. Trimming at V came to 0 bases and at J to 3 bases, leaving 6 bases not matched to a gene.

The genes are TRBV19 and TRBJ2-1, with 7 bases matching TRBD2. Losses at the gene ends were 1 base for V and 4 bases for J; bases not matched to a gene: 4. This CDR3 spans 15 amino acids. Germline-derived CDR1 and CDR2 are LNHDA and SQIVND (reference sequence). CDR3 region: CASSIADSGYNEQFF. The CDR3, as DNA: TGTGCCAGTAGTATAGCCGATAGCGGGTACAATGAGCAGTTCTTC. The full variable domain, completed using reference TRBV19 and TRBJ2-1, is DGGITQSPKYLFRKEGQNVTLSCEQNLNHDAMYWYRQDPGQGLRLIYYSQIVNDFQKGDIAEGYSVSREKKESFPLTVTSAQKNPTAFYLCASSIADSGYNEQFFGPGTRLTVL.

The rearrangement uses TRBV29-1 and TRBJ1-2; 7 bases map to TRBD1. The CDR3 is 12 residues long. Germline V lookup: CDR1 SQVTM, CDR2 ANQGSEA. Unmatched junction bases numbered 3, after V lost 5 bases and J lost 3 bases. CDR3 DNA: TGCAGCGTTAGGGACAGTTACTATGGCTACACCTTC. Encoded protein: CSVRDSYYGYTF.

The genes are TRBV4-3 and TRBJ2-1, with D unresolved. Germline V gives CDR1 LGHNA, CDR2 YSLEER. The CDR3 extends over 12 amino acids. Trimming removed 0 bases at V and 9 bases at J, with 6 bases between. CDR3: CASSQDTREQFF. CDR3 nucleotide sequence: TGCGCCAGCAGCCAAGATACGCGTGAGCAGTTCTTC.

The chain recombines TRBV4-1 with TRBJ1-6, with a weak D call TRBD1 (6 bases). Germline V gives CDR1 MGHRA, CDR2 YSYEKL. The CDR3 is 18 residues long. V lost 1 base to trimming and J lost 10 bases, with 23 bases between them. CDR3 in DNA: TGCGCCAGCAGCCAAGCCTACCCGCGGGGGGCGAGTCACTCACCCCTCCACTTT. Its translation: CASSQAYPRGASHSPLHF.

V is TRBV27 and J is TRBJ2-2; 8 bases line up with TRBD1. After removal of 4 bases from V and 3 bases from J, the junction contained 7 bases not matched to a gene. The CDR3 length is 16 residues. Germline CDR1 is MNHEY and CDR2 is SMNVEV (reference sequence). The CDR3 spells CASSSLRGPDTGELFF. DNA for the CDR3: TGTGCCAGCAGTTCCCTCAGGGGGCCGGACACCGGGGAGCTGTTTTTT.

The V gene is TRBV4-3, the J gene TRBJ1-2; 10 bases match TRBD1. Germline V gene sequence: CDR1 LGHNA, CDR2 YSLEER. V was clipped by 0 bases and J by 2 bases; unmatched bases: 9. The CDR3 is made up of 18 amino acids. Here the CDR3 reads CASSQDSTGTGANYGYTF. The CDR3 bases are TGCGCCAGCAGCCAAGATAGTACCGGGACAGGGGCGAACTATGGCTACACCTTC.